This T cell receptor (beta chain) appears in the sequencing data of a study of Ad26.COV2.S vaccination and SARS-CoV-2 variants. General study points: TCR breadth and depth analyses may have underestimated total T cell responses. For non-spike TCRs, breadth in vaccine recipients resembled that in placebo recipients.

Generated by immunoSEQ multiplex PCR, the TCRdb table keeps only in-frame clones and is missing some. Altogether just over 350,000 clones are present, 85% being singletons, with the ten largest covering 2.5% to 3.5%. Treatment indicated: 15 to 20 received Ad26.COV2.S at low or high dose, single or two shots; about 5 received placebo; per-sample allocation not given. Vaccine and placebo recipients were sampled on day 63 after the first injection. In Boston, the donor was an adult between 18-55 years of age. The CDR3 has 15 amino acids. J lost 8 bases, V lost 8 bases, and 12 bases had no gene match. Germline CDR1 WSHSY, CDR2 SAAADI. In the case of this clone: Its matching antigen is unknown.

The source of this sequence is a person aged 18-60 years who received the Ad26.COV2.S COVID-19 vaccine or a placebo. The source was peripheral blood, collected in a trial of Ad26.COV2.S vaccine versus placebo. The chain couples TRBV10-2 to TRBJ2-1; 10 positions agree with TRBD2. The CDR3 sequence: CASVFPSGSRDEQFF. The CDR3 nucleotides are TGCGCCAGCGTTTTCCCTAGCGGGAGTCGGGATGAGCAGTTCTTC.